Sequencing of this T cell receptor (beta chain) was carried out in a study of cytomegalovirus exposure and HLA in healthy donors. Study as a whole: The 120 validation repertoires, a later analysis reported, used the same platform as the roughly 700 repertoires from the first cohort.

Here immunoSEQ multiplex PCR was the method, and the copy in TCRdb shows in-frame clones only, minus some. The sample has 150,000 to 200,000 clones, roughly 84% seen once. Germline V gene data show CDR1 as SQVTM and CDR2 as ANQGSEA. V shed 1 base, J shed 7 bases, and the junction held 4 bases outside the gene matches. The CDR3 totals 12 residues. This clone was observed once. Antigen specificity is unknown. General study results and limits: Most TCR sequences were uncommon, yet certain public TCRs appeared in many donors. A few of the chains that were CMV-associated were confirmed in vitro to be specific for CMV antigens. It was reportedly the case that the classifier diagnosed cytomegalovirus status with high specificity and sensitivity.

The sequence was collected from a man younger than 40 in good health and CMV-seropositive. Material: PBMCs. The rearrangement joins TRBV29-1 to TRBJ2-7; 7 nucleotides match TRBD2. The CDR3 protein is CSVEAGGREQYF. CDR3 in DNA: TGCAGCGTTGAAGCGGGAGGTCGGGAGCAGTACTTC.